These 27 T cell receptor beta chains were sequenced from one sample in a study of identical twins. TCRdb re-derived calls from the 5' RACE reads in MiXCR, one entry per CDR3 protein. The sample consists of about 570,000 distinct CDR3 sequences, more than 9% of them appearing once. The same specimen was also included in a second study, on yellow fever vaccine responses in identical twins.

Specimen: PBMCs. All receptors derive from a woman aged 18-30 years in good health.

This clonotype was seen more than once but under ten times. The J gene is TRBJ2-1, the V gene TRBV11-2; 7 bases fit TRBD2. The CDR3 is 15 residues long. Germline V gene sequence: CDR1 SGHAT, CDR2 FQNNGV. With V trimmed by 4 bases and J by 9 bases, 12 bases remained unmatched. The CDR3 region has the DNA TGTGCCAGCAGCTCCTTAGCGGGCCCCGGGGGTGAGCAGTTCTTC. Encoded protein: CASSSLAGPGGEQFF.

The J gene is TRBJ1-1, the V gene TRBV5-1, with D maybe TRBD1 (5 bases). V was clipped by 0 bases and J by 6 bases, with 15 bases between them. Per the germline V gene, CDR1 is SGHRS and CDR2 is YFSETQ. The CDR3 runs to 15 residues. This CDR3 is CASSLVGGSTPEAFF. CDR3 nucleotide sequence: TGCGCCAGCAGCTTGGTCGGGGGTTCAACCCCTGAAGCTTTCTTT.

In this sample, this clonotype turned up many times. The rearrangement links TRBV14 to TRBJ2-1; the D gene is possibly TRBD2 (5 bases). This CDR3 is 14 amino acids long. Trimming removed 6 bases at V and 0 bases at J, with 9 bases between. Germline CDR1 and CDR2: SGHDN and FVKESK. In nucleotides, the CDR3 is TGTGCCAGCAGGAGAGGGAGCTCCTACAATGAGCAGTTCTTC. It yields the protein CASRRGSSYNEQFF.

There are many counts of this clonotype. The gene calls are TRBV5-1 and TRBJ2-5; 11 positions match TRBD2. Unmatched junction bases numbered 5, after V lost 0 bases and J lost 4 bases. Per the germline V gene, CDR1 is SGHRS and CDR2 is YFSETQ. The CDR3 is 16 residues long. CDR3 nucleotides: TGCGCCAGCAGCTTGGTGGGGCTAGCGGGAGGAGAGACCCAGTACTTC. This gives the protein CASSLVGLAGGETQYF.

The CDR3 DNA is TGCGCCAGCAGCCAAGAGAATGAGGCCTACGAGCAGTACTTC. This gives the protein CASSQENEAYEQYF. The V and J genes are TRBV4-3 and TRBJ2-7, with D unclear. The CDR3 covers 14 residues. V was pared by 0 bases and J by 2 bases, with 8 bases between. Germline CDR1 LGHNA, CDR2 YSLEER.

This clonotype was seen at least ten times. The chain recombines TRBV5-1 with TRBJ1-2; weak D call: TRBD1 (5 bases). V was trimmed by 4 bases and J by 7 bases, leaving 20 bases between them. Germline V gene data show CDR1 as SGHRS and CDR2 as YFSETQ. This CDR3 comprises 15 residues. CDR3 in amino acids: CASSPTPDNFGGYTF. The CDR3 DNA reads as TGCGCCAGCAGCCCGACCCCGGACAATTTTGGTGGCTACACCTTC.

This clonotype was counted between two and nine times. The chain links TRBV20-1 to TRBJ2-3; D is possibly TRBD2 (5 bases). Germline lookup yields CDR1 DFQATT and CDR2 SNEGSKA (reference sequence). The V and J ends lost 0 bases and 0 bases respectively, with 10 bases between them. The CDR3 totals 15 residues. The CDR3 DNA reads TGCAGTGCTAGAGATGGAGGAGACAGCACAGATACGCAGTATTTT. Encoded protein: CSARDGGDSTDTQYF.

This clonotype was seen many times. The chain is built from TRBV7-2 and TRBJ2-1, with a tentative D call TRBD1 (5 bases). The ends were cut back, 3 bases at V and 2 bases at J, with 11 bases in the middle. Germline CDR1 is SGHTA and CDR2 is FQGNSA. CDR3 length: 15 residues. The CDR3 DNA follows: TGTGCCAGCAGCTTGGGGCAGGGTGCCTACAATGAGCAGTTCTTC. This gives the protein CASSLGQGAYNEQFF. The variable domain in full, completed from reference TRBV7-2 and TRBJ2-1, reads GAGVSQSPSNKVTEKGKDVELRCDPISGHTALYWYRQSLGQGLEFLIYFQGNSAPDKSGLPSDRFSAERTGGSVSTLTIQRTQQEDSAVYLCASSLGQGAYNEQFFGPGTRLTVL.

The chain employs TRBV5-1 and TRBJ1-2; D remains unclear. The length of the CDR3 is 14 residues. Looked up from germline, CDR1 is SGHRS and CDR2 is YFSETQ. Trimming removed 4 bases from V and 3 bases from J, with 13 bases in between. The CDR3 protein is CASSTAPGDYGYTF. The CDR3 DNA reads TGCGCCAGCAGCACGGCCCCCGGGGACTATGGCTACACCTTC.

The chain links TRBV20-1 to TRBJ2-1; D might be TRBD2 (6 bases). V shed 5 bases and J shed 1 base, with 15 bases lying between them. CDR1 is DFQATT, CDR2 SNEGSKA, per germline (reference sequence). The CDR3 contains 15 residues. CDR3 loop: CSARRGSQSYNEQFF. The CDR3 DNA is TGCAGTGCTCGCCGGGGGAGTCAATCCTACAATGAGCAGTTCTTC.

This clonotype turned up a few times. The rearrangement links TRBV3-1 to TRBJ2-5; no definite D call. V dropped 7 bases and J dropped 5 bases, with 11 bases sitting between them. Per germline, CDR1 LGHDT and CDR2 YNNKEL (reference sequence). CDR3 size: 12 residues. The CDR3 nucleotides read TGTGCCAGCAAACCAAGCTACGAGACCCAGTACTTC. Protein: CASKPSYETQYF.

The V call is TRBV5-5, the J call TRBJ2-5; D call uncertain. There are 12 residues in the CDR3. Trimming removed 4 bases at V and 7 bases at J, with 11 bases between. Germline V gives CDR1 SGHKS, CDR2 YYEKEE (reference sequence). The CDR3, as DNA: TGTGCCAGCAGCGCCTACGAGGCGACCCAGTACTTC. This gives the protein CASSAYEATQYF.

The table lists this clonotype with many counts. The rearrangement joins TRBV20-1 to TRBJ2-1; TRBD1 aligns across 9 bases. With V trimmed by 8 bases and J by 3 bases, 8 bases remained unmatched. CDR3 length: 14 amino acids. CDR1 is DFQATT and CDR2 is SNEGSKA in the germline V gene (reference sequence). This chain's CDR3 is CSLDRGGGYNEQFF. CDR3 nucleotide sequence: TGCAGTCTCGACAGGGGGGGTGGCTACAATGAGCAGTTCTTC.

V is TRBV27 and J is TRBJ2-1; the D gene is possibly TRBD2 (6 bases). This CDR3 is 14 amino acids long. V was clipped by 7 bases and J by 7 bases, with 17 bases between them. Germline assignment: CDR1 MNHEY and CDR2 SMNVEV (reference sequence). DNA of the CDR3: TGTGCCAGCACAAGCTTAGGGGCGGGGAATGAGCAGTTCTTC. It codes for CASTSLGAGNEQFF.

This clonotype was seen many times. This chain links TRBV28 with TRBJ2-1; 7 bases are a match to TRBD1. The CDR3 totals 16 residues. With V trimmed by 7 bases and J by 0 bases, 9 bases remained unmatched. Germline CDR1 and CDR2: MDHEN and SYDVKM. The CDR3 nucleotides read TGTGCCAGCACCACCGGGACAGTACTCTCCTACAATGAGCAGTTCTTC. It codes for CASTTGTVLSYNEQFF.

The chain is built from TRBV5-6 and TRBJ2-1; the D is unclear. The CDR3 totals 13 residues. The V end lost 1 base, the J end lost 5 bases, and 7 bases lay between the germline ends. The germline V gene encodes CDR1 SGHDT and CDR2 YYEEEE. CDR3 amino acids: CASSLISDNEQFF. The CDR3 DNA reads TGTGCCAGCAGCTTGATCTCGGACAATGAGCAGTTCTTC.

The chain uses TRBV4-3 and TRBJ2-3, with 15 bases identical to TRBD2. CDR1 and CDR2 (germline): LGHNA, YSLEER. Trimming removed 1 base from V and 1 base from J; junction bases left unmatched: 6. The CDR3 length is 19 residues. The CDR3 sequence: CASSQGTSGRALGTDTQYF. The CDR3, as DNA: TGCGCCAGCAGCCAAGGGACTAGCGGGAGGGCACTCGGCACAGATACGCAGTATTTT.

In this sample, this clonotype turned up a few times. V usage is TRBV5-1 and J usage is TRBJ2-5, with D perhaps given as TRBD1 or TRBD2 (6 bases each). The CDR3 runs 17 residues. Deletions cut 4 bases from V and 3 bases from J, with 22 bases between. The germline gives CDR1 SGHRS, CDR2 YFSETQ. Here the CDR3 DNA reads TGCGCCAGCAGCAGATTGGGGGGCATGGGGTCTAAAGAGACCCAGTACTTC. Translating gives CASSRLGGMGSKETQYF. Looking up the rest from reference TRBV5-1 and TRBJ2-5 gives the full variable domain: KAGVTQTPRYLIKTRGQQVTLSCSPISGHRSVSWYQQTPGQGLQFLFEYFSETQRNKGNFPGRFSGRQFSNSRSEMNVSTLELGDSALYLCASSRLGGMGSKETQYFGPGTRLLVL.

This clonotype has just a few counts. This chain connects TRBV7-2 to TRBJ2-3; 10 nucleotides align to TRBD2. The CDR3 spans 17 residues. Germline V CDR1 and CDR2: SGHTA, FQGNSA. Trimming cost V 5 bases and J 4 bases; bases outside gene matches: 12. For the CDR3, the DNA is TGTGCCAGCAGCCCGCCAGGACTAGCGGCAAAGGCAGATACGCAGTATTTT. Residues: CASSPPGLAAKADTQYF.

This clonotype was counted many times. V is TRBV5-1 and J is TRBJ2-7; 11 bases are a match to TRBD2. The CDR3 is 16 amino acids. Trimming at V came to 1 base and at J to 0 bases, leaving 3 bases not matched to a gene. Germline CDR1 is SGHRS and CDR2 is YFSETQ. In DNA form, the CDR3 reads TGCGCCAGCAGCTTGCCTAGCGGGAGGATCTCCTACGAGCAGTACTTC. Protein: CASSLPSGRISYEQYF.

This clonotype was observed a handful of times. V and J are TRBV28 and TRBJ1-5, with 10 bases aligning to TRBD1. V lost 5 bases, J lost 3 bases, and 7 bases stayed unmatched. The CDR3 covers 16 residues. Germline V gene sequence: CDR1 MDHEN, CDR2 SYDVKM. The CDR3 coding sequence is TGTGCCAGCAGTACGTGGACAGGGGGAAACAATCAGCCCCAGCATTTT. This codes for CASSTWTGGNNQPQHF.

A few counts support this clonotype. CDR3 region: CSASDRRSNTEAFF. Here the CDR3 DNA reads TGCAGTGCTAGTGACAGGCGATCGAACACTGAAGCTTTCTTT. V and J are TRBV20-1 and TRBJ1-1, with D maybe TRBD1 (6 bases). The CDR3 consists of 14 residues. Germline CDR1 and CDR2: DFQATT and SNEGSKA (reference sequence). V dropped 3 bases and J dropped 1 base, with 12 bases sitting between them.

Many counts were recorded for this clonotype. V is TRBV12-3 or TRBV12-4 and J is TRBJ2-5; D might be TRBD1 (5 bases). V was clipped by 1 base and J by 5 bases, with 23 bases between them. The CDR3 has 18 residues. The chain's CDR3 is CASSLDRGPGMGQETQYF. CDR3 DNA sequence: TGTGCCAGCAGTTTAGATAGGGGCCCAGGGATGGGTCAGGAGACCCAGTACTTC.

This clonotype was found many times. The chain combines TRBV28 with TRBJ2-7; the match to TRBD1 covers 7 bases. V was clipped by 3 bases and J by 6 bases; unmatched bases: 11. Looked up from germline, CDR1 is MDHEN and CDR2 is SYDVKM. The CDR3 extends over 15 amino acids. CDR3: CASSFLRDSAFEQYF. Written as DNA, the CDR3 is TGTGCCAGCAGTTTCCTCCGGGACAGCGCTTTCGAGCAGTACTTC.

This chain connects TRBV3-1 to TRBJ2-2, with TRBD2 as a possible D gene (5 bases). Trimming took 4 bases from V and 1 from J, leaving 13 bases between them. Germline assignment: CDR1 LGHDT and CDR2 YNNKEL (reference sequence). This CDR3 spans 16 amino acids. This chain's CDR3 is CASSPLGQQNTGELFF. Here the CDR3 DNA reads TGTGCCAGCAGCCCACTAGGGCAGCAGAACACCGGGGAGCTGTTTTTT.

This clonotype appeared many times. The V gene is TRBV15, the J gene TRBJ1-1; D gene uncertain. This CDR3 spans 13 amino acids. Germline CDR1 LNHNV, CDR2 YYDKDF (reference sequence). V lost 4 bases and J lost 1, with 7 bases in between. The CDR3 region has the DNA TGTGCCACCAGCAAACGACAGAACACTGAAGCTTTCTTT. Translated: CATSKRQNTEAFF.

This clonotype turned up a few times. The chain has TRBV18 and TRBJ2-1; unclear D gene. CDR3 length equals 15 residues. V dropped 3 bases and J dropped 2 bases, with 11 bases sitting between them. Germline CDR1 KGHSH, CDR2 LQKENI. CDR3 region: CASSPQTTAYNEQFF. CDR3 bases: TGTGCCAGCTCACCCCAGACGACCGCCTACAATGAGCAGTTCTTC.